Below, 3 T cell receptor beta chains from the same sample are listed, as sequenced in a study of blood T cell repertoires in COVID-19. The data were produced by immunoSEQ multiplex PCR, yet TCRdb's version contains in-frame clones alone and is incomplete. Here the sample spans some 100,000 clones, about 82% being singletons. Sequenced: peripheral blood. These receptors were taken from a human donor in a cohort sampled during active COVID-19.

The genes are TRBV4-3 and TRBJ2-2; TRBD1 agrees at 8 bases. V shed 4 bases and J 7 bases; nucleotides not matched to a gene: 8. The CDR3 totals 15 residues. In germline, CDR1 is LGHNA, CDR2 YSLEER. The CDR3 DNA is TGCGCCAGCAGCCGGGTTACAGGGGGGATCGGGGAGCTGTTTTTT. It translates to CASSRVTGGIGELFF.

The chain joins TRBV7-2 to TRBJ1-1; D possibly corresponds to TRBD1 (6 bases). V shed 5 bases and J shed 5 bases, with 15 bases lying between them. Germline V gene data show CDR1 as SGHTA and CDR2 as FQGNSA. There are 14 residues in the CDR3. The CDR3 bases are TGTGCCAGCAGCCAGGCGGGGGGCAATACTGAAGCTTTCTTT. Translated, it gives CASSQAGGNTEAFF.

CDR3 residues: CASSVEGTTTSTDTQYF. CDR3 DNA: TGTGCCAGCAGCGTAGAAGGGACAACTACTAGCACAGATACGCAGTATTTT. The chain carries TRBV9 and TRBJ2-3, with D perhaps matching TRBD1 (6 bases). V lost 0 bases and J lost 0, with 14 bases in between. CDR3 size: 17 residues. Looked up from germline, CDR1 is SGDLS and CDR2 is YYNGEE. Full variable domain (rest looked up from reference TRBV9 and TRBJ2-3): DSGVTQTPKHLITATGQRVTLRCSPRSGDLSVYWYQQSLDQGLQFLIQYYNGEERAKGNILERFSAQQFPDLHSELNLSSLELGDSALYFCASSVEGTTTSTDTQYFGPGTRLTVL.